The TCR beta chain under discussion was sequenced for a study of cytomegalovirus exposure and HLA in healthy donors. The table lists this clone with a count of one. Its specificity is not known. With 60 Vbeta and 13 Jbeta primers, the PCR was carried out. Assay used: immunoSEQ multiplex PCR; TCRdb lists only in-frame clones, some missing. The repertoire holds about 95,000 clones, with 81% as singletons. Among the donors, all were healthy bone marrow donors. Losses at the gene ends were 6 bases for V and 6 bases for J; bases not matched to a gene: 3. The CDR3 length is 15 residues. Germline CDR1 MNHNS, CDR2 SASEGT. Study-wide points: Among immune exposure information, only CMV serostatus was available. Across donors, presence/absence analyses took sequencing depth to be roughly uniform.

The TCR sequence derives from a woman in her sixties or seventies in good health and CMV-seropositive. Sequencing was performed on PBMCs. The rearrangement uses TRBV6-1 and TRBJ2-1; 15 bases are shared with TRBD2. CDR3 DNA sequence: TGTGCCAGCAGAAGGACTAGCGGGAGGGCCAATGAGCAGTTCTTC. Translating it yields CASRRTSGRANEQFF.